This passage covers 6 T cell receptor beta chains from one sample sequenced in a study of blood T cell repertoires in COVID-19 (TCRdb year 2020). Library creation used the immunoSEQ multiplex PCR assay. TCRdb holds this immuneACCESS table with in-frame rearrangements only. Some clones are missing; in checked studies, unresolved V genes explain under half, and the rest has no known cause. The sample table holds approximately 160,000 clones, of which about 86% were seen once. The biggest ten clones account for about 3.9% of the sample. The sequencing sample was made of peripheral blood. The receptor source for this set is a woman in her 70s with acute or convalescent COVID-19.

The rearrangement joins TRBV7-2 to TRBJ2-7, with D possibly TRBD1 on 6 matching bases. Trimming removed 5 bases at V and 2 bases at J, with 19 bases between. Germline V gene data show CDR1 as SGHTA and CDR2 as FQGNSA. This CDR3 contains 16 residues. This CDR3 is CASSEYAGSGAYEQYF. The CDR3 DNA reads TGTGCCAGCAGCGAATACGCAGGATCAGGGGCCTACGAGCAGTACTTC.

The gene calls are TRBV7-2 and TRBJ2-1; D is unclear. Trimming cost V 5 bases and J 5 bases, with 13 bases left between them. CDR3 length equals 14 residues. In germline, CDR1 is SGHTA, CDR2 FQGNSA. Written as DNA, the CDR3 is TGTGCCAGCAGCCCCGGTCCCCCAAACAATGAGCAGTTCTTC. It codes for CASSPGPPNNEQFF. Full variable domain (outside the CDR3, taken from reference TRBV7-2 and TRBJ2-1): GAGVSQSPSNKVTEKGKDVELRCDPISGHTALYWYRQSLGQGLEFLIYFQGNSAPDKSGLPSDRFSAERTGGSVSTLTIQRTQQEDSAVYLCASSPGPPNNEQFFGPGTRLTVL.

CDR3 bases: TGTGCCAGCAGCTCTAGGGCGGGTTTCCGTGGCTACACCTTC. Its translation: CASSSRAGFRGYTF. This rearrangement joins TRBV7-2 to TRBJ1-2; no firm D call. Per germline, CDR1 SGHTA and CDR2 FQGNSA. Trimming left V 4 bases short and J 7 bases short, with 16 bases between. The CDR3 runs to 14 residues.

V is TRBV10-3 and J is TRBJ1-1, with a tentative D call TRBD1 (6 bases). Trimming took off 4 bases at V and 1 base at J, with 13 bases between the two ends. Germline-derived CDR1 and CDR2 are ENHRY and SYGVKD. This CDR3 is 15 amino acids long. CDR3 sequence (DNA): TGTGCCATCAGTGGACAAAGGGGGGGGAACACTGAAGCTTTCTTT. Its protein is CAISGQRGGNTEAFF.

The chain is built from TRBV6-6 and TRBJ1-5; D uncertain. Trimming took off 7 bases at V and 2 bases at J, with 9 bases between the two ends. There are 13 residues in the CDR3. Per the germline V gene, CDR1 is MNHNY and CDR2 is SVGAGI (reference sequence). The CDR3 DNA reads as TGTGCCAGCACCTACCCGGGCAATCAGCCCCAGCATTTT. This encodes CASTYPGNQPQHF.

The V gene is TRBV5-6, the J gene TRBJ2-5; 10 nucleotides line up with TRBD1. Germline loops: CDR1 SGHDT, CDR2 YYEEEE. Trimming cost V 4 bases and J 5 bases; bases outside gene matches: 8. The CDR3 loop spans 15 amino acids. The CDR3 DNA follows: TGTGCCAGCAGCCCACCGGGACAGGGGTATGAGACCCAGTACTTC. Translation gives CASSPPGQGYETQYF.